The T cell receptor gamma chain under discussion was sequenced for a study of γδ T cells in repeated Plasmodium falciparum infection. This clone was seen repeatedly, ten times or more. The protein held in TCRdb is that of a much larger clone and does not match this DNA's translation at residue 5, likely because of a read error; the protein shown is translated from the DNA. Both TRG and TRD chains were sequenced from each sorted sample. TCRdb called clones from the multiplex PCR reads again using CATT. The data show tens of thousands of gamma-chain clones, roughly 3.1% seen once. Germline CDR1 is EGSTGY and CDR2 is YDSYTSSV. CDR3 size: 13 residues. Flow sorting of PBMC yielded separate Vgamma9/Vdelta2+ and Vdelta2-negative gammadelta T cell populations for bulk repertoire analysis.

The material sequenced was gamma-delta T cells from blood. This receptor was taken from a pool of human donors (malaria-infected and uninfected, not separated). The chain recombines TRGV4 with TRGJ1 or TRGJ2. TCRdb offers no J gene call, so here the DNA was matched to germline to obtain one. The CDR3 coding sequence is TGTGCCACCTGGAATGGGCCTGATTATAAGAAACTCTTT. This sequence encodes CATWNGPDYKKLF.